The rows below give T cell receptor beta chains drawn from one sample of a study of blood T cells in healthy people across ages. From the 5' RACE reads, TCRdb called clonotypes with MiXCR, one entry per CDR3 protein. The data hold under 1,100,000 distinct CDR3 sequences, with 20% to 25% observed a single time. The same sample was also studied in work on T cells of mothers and their children.

Sequenced material: blood. The receptors stem from a girl aged 2 to 10 in good health. Both conserved end residues are part of each CDR3.

j_call | v_call | cdr3_aa
TRBJ1-1 | TRBV27 | CASSSLQGHAEAFF
TRBJ2-7 | TRBV6-1 | CASLTSLGPYEQYF
TRBJ2-7 | TRBV6-5 | CASRGFYEQYF
- | TRBV24-1 | CATSERNNEQFF
TRBJ1-1 | TRBV20-1 | CSASGDRGRIGTEAFF
- | TRBV11-2 | CASSFTGREIDEQYF
TRBJ1-1 | TRBV7-9 | CASSLRVVQALTEAFF
TRBJ2-2 | TRBV3-1 | CASSQVRRTTTGELFF
- | TRBV5-1 | CASSPGQGVVNEQFF
TRBJ2-7 | TRBV12-3/TRBV12-4 | CASSGTVSSYEQYF
TRBJ2-5 | TRBV11-2 | CASSSLRGGTQYF
TRBJ2-1 | TRBV27 | CASSSWTSGTTSYNEQFF
TRBJ2-3 | TRBV20-1 | CSARAAGGVDTQYF
TRBJ1-1 | TRBV7-2 | CASSLDRAAFF
TRBJ1-2 | TRBV12-3/TRBV12-4 | CASSLAVSHGYTF
TRBJ2-1 | TRBV7-2 | CASSPHPRQGNLVF
- | TRBV18 | CACSLLDYNEQFF
TRBJ2-2 | TRBV5-6 | CASRSRGAYTGELFF
TRBJ2-7 | TRBV11-2 | CASSSKTGDGYEQYF
TRBJ1-2 | TRBV11-2 | CASSNTGGYTF
TRBJ2-2 | TRBV24-1 | CATSDLKGTSGGYHGELFF
TRBJ1-5 | TRBV25-1 | CASSESGFGQPQHF
TRBJ2-3 | TRBV5-1 | CASSPGSVGTDTQYF